These 28 T cell receptor beta chains came from one sample sequenced in a study of blood T cells in healthy people across ages. Through a sample-barcoded 5' primer and a J-beta primer mix, a second PCR was run for 7 to 11 cycles. Each CDR3 protein gets one entry after TCRdb re-called the 5' RACE reads with MiXCR. The table shows approximately 800,000 distinct CDR3 sequences, with 55% to 65% occurring only once. Sample: blood. All receptors derive from a man aged 25-45 years in good health.

This clonotype has just a few counts. V usage is TRBV29-1 and J usage is TRBJ1-2; TRBD1 matches 7 bases. The ends lost 3 bases at V and 4 bases at J; junction bases unmatched: 2. The CDR3 extends over 12 amino acids. Germline CDR1 reads SQVTM; CDR2 reads ANQGSEA. In nucleotides, the CDR3 is TGCAGCGTTGAGGGACAGAGCTATGGCTACACCTTC. Encoded protein: CSVEGQSYGYTF. The full variable domain, completed using reference TRBV29-1 and TRBJ1-2, is SAVISQKPSRDICQRGTSLTIQCQVDSQVTMMFWYRQQPGQSLTLIATANQGSEATYESGFVIDKFPISRPNLTFSTLTVSNMSPEDSSIYLCSVEGQSYGYTFGSGTRLTVV.

This clonotype showed up just once. A much more abundant neighbour one base away suggests this may be a read error. V gene TRBV3-1 combines with J gene TRBJ2-7; no definite D call. V was clipped by 2 bases and J by 2 bases, with 4 bases between them. The length of the CDR3 is 12 residues. The V gene's germline CDR1 is LGHDT and CDR2 YNNKEL (reference sequence). The CDR3 loop is CASSQWAYEQYF. The CDR3 DNA reads as TGTGCCAGCAGCCAATGGGCCTACGAGCAGTACTTC.

This sequence joins TRBV4-2 and TRBJ1-6, with 9 nucleotides matching TRBD1. V shed 1 base, J shed 7 bases, and the junction held 8 bases outside the gene matches. Germline CDR1 is LGHNA and CDR2 is YNFKEQ. This CDR3 has 17 residues. As DNA, the CDR3 is TGTGCCAGCAGCCAAGCCGGCGGGGGACAGGGCAATTCACCCCTCCACTTT. Translated, it gives CASSQAGGGQGNSPLHF.

This clonotype was counted a few times. The rearrangement links TRBV10-3 to TRBJ2-1, with 7 bases fitting TRBD2. This CDR3 is built from 15 residues. Germline loops: CDR1 ENHRY, CDR2 SYGVKD. V was clipped by 6 bases and J by 2 bases; unmatched bases: 7. Written as DNA, the CDR3 is TGTGCCATCAGAGTTGAAGCGGGGACCTACAATGAGCAGTTCTTC. Amino acid sequence: CAIRVEAGTYNEQFF.

V usage is TRBV7-3 and J usage is TRBJ2-1; 15 positions agree with TRBD2. CDR1 and CDR2 (germline): SGHTA, FQGTGA. This CDR3 contains 16 residues. V was pared by 4 bases and J by 8 bases, with 6 bases of the junction left unmatched. CDR3 nucleotides: TGTGCCAGCAGCTCGGGGACTAGCGGGAGGACCTATGAGCAGTTCTTC. Encoded protein: CASSSGTSGRTYEQFF.

The chain couples TRBV28 to TRBJ2-7; 10 positions agree with TRBD1. The CDR3 contains 14 residues. Germline V lookup: CDR1 MDHEN, CDR2 SYDVKM. Trimming cost V 3 bases and J 7 bases; bases outside gene matches: 6. The DNA of the CDR3 is TGTGCCAGCAGTTTCCACGACAGGGGGCGAGAGCAGTACTTC. Its translation is CASSFHDRGREQYF.

The rearrangement uses TRBV7-9 and TRBJ1-6; possibly TRBD1 for D (5 bases). The germline CDR1 and CDR2 sequences are SEHNR and FQNEAQ (reference sequence). V lost 1 base to trimming and J lost 9 bases, with 10 bases between them. This CDR3 comprises 14 residues. CDR3 in amino acids: CASSLVREGSPLHF. The CDR3 coding sequence is TGTGCCAGCAGCTTAGTCAGGGAGGGTTCACCCCTCCACTTT.

This rearrangement joins TRBV29-1 to TRBJ1-2; 10 nucleotides agree with TRBD1. CDR1 is SQVTM and CDR2 is ANQGSEA in the germline V gene. CDR3 length: 14 residues. The trim removed 7 bases at V and 8 bases at J, leaving 13 bases unmatched. The CDR3 DNA is TGCAGCGCCAGAGGGTTAGGGACAGGGGACGGCTACACCTTC. Protein: CSARGLGTGDGYTF.

This clonotype showed up just a few times. The chain joins TRBV10-3 to TRBJ2-7; 7 bases fit TRBD2. CDR1 is ENHRY and CDR2 is SYGVKD in the germline V gene. The ends lost 9 bases at V and 0 bases at J; junction bases unmatched: 8. The length of the CDR3 is 14 residues. The CDR3 loop is CAISASGASYEQYF. The CDR3 DNA reads TGTGCCATTTCCGCGAGCGGGGCCTCCTACGAGCAGTACTTC.

This clonotype has just a few counts. The chain is built from TRBV7-9 and TRBJ2-3; 8 positions agree with TRBD1. Germline V gives CDR1 SEHNR, CDR2 FQNEAQ (reference sequence). The ends lost 5 bases at V and 4 bases at J; junction bases unmatched: 5. CDR3 length: 14 residues. In DNA, the CDR3 is TGTGCCAGCAGCCTGGACAGGGCCGCAGATACGCAGTATTTT. Translation: CASSLDRAADTQYF.

V and J are TRBV4-2 and TRBJ2-3; TRBD2 matches at 11 bases. V shed 6 bases, J shed 5 bases, and the junction held 7 bases outside the gene matches. Germline CDR1 reads LGHNA; CDR2 reads YNFKEQ. There are 15 residues in the CDR3. CDR3 sequence reads: CASSQTSGEVDTQYF. CDR3 sequence (DNA): TGTGCCAGCAGTCAGACTAGCGGGGAAGTAGATACGCAGTATTTT.

This clonotype has just a few counts. CDR3 in amino acids: CASSLDESLTEAFF. DNA for the CDR3: TGTGCCAGCAGCTTGGATGAGAGTTTGACTGAAGCTTTCTTT. The genes are TRBV7-2 and TRBJ1-1; D gene uncertain. CDR3 size: 14 residues. CDR1 is SGHTA, CDR2 FQGNSA, per germline. V shed 3 bases and J shed 5 bases, with 13 bases lying between them.

The rearrangement joins TRBV6-2 or TRBV6-3 to TRBJ2-1, with a weak D call TRBD2 (6 bases). This CDR3 has 13 residues. The germline CDR1 and CDR2 sequences are MNHEY and SVGEGT. V was clipped by 7 bases and J by 4 bases, with 11 bases between them. The DNA for the CDR3 is TGTGCCAGCAAGCGCGGGGAGTACAATGAGCAGTTCTTC. Residues: CASKRGEYNEQFF.

V and J are TRBV29-1 and TRBJ2-1; D uncertain. The CDR3 extends over 13 amino acids. V lost 0 bases, J lost 10 bases, and 13 bases lay in between. The germline gives CDR1 SQVTM, CDR2 ANQGSEA. The DNA for the CDR3 is TGCAGCGTTGAAGATCCCCACGTGGGGGAGCAGTTCTTC. Translation gives CSVEDPHVGEQFF.

The chain couples TRBV9 to TRBJ2-1, with D possibly matching TRBD1 (6 bases). Germline V lookup: CDR1 SGDLS, CDR2 YYNGEE. CDR3 length: 14 amino acids. V was cut by 1 base and J by 8 bases, with 13 bases left in between. The CDR3 DNA follows: TGTGCCAGCAGCGTACAGACAGGTTTCGATGAGCAGTTCTTC. It encodes CASSVQTGFDEQFF.

This clonotype was seen just once. One end of the junction is discordant with germline, which a read error may explain. This sequence joins TRBV7-9 and TRBJ2-5, with 8 positions matching TRBD1. The CDR3 extends over 16 amino acids. Germline CDR1 and CDR2: SEHNR and FQNEAQ (reference sequence). The CDR3 coding sequence is TGTGCCAGCAGCCTAACACGGACAGGGAAACAAGCGACCCAGTACTTC. Residues: CASSLTRTGKQATQYF.

The chain couples TRBV12-3 or TRBV12-4 to TRBJ2-7, with TRBD2 as a possible D gene (5 bases). This CDR3 contains 14 residues. Trimming took off 8 bases at V and 0 bases at J, with 14 bases between the two ends. The CDR3 region is CASRPGVTSYEQYF. The CDR3 DNA follows: TGTGCCAGCCGTCCCGGGGTCACCTCCTACGAGCAGTACTTC.

The rearrangement links TRBV7-9 to TRBJ2-3; TRBD2 is a possible D gene (5 bases). V gave up 5 bases and J gave up 2 bases, with 11 bases separating them. The CDR3 totals 14 residues. The V gene's germline CDR1 is SEHNR and CDR2 FQNEAQ (reference sequence). CDR3 amino acids: CASSRGDTTDTQYF. CDR3 DNA sequence: TGTGCCAGCAGCCGGGGAGACACCACAGATACGCAGTATTTT.

The V call is TRBV7-3, the J call TRBJ1-1; D gene uncertain. The V gene lost 5 bases and the J gene lost 2 bases, with 12 bases spanning the gap. From germline, CDR1 is SGHTA and CDR2 FQGTGA. The CDR3 length is 14 residues. The CDR3 DNA is TGTGCCAGCAGCCCGATACAAGGAAACACTGAAGCTTTCTTT. It codes for CASSPIQGNTEAFF.

This clonotype was found once. V and J are TRBV7-9 and TRBJ1-1; D is ambiguous. The CDR3 is 16 amino acids. The germline V gene encodes CDR1 SEHNR and CDR2 FQNEAQ (reference sequence). V was cut by 5 bases and J by 4 bases, with 20 bases left in between. CDR3 sequence: CASSPPGPARSTEAFF. CDR3 bases: TGTGCCAGCAGCCCCCCAGGCCCCGCGCGGTCCACTGAAGCTTTCTTT.

This clonotype was seen ten or more times. This chain connects TRBV29-1 to TRBJ2-5, with D perhaps assigned TRBD1 or TRBD2 (5 bases each). Germline values: CDR1 SQVTM, CDR2 ANQGSEA. V was pared by 4 bases and J by 5 bases, with 5 bases between. The CDR3 runs to 10 residues. For the CDR3, the DNA is TGCAGCGTTGGGGGGGAGACCCAGTACTTC. Translated, it gives CSVGGETQYF.

This chain links TRBV4-2 with TRBJ1-4; D ambiguous. The CDR3 totals 14 residues. Trimming removed 4 bases from V and 3 bases from J, with 9 bases in between. In germline, CDR1 is LGHNA, CDR2 YNFKEQ. The CDR3 sequence is CASSPRAPNEKLFF. CDR3 nucleotide sequence: TGTGCCAGCAGCCCCCGGGCCCCTAATGAAAAACTGTTTTTT.

For this clonotype: A much larger clone differs from this one at a single base, so this may be a read error. The V call is TRBV6-2 or TRBV6-3, the J call TRBJ2-5, with D uncertain. Trimming removed 11 bases at V and 7 bases at J, with 14 bases between. The CDR3 covers 11 residues. Looked up from germline, CDR1 is MNHEY and CDR2 is SVGEGT. The CDR3 bases are TGTGCCGGCTCTCGAATAGGGACCCAGTACTTC. Its protein is CAGSRIGTQYF.

This chain links TRBV20-1 with TRBJ1-2; D gene ambiguous. The germline CDR1 and CDR2 sequences are DFQATT and SNEGSKA (reference sequence). V was pared by 8 bases and J by 4 bases, with 17 bases between. The CDR3 spans 13 residues. The CDR3 loop reads CSTTKEVSYGYTF. CDR3 sequence (DNA): TGCAGTACCACGAAGGAAGTGAGCTATGGCTACACCTTC.

In nucleotides, the CDR3 is TGTGCCAGCAGCCTGACTAGAGTGGACTACAATGAGCAGTTCTTC. Translating gives CASSLTRVDYNEQFF. The chain couples TRBV6-2 or TRBV6-3 to TRBJ2-1, with D possibly matching TRBD2 (6 bases). The CDR3 totals 15 residues. With 6 bases removed from V and 3 bases from J, the gap between germline ends came to 15 bases. In germline, CDR1 is MNHEY, CDR2 SVGEGT.

The chain employs TRBV10-3 and TRBJ1-4, with D unclear. From germline, CDR1 is ENHRY and CDR2 SYGVKD. The ends were cut back, 2 bases at V and 6 bases at J, with 4 bases in the middle. The CDR3 extends over 12 amino acids. The DNA of the CDR3 is TGTGCCATCAGTGAGAGGGATGAAAAACTGTTTTTT. The encoded protein is CAISERDEKLFF.

V usage is TRBV13 and J usage is TRBJ2-7; D is perhaps TRBD1 or TRBD2 (5 bases each). The germline V gene encodes CDR1 PRHDT and CDR2 FYEKMQ (reference sequence). CDR3 length: 15 amino acids. Trimming shortened V by 5 bases and J by 0 bases, and 14 bases separated the two germline ends. The CDR3 loop reads CASSHRGVSSYEQYF. CDR3 nucleotides: TGTGCCAGCAGCCACAGAGGGGTGAGCTCCTACGAGCAGTACTTC.

The chain combines TRBV10-3 with TRBJ2-4; 8 bases agree with TRBD2. The CDR3 has 15 residues. Germline CDR1 reads ENHRY; CDR2 reads SYGVKD. V dropped 5 bases and J dropped 7; count of bases not matched to a gene: 10. The CDR3 nucleotides read TGTGCCATCAGTTCTTCAACTAGCGGTAGGAACATTCAGTACTTC. This sequence encodes CAISSSTSGRNIQYF.